This T cell receptor (beta chain) was sequenced during a study of blood T cell repertoires in COVID-19. The V and J ends lost 5 bases and 5 bases respectively, with 7 bases between them. Germline assignment: CDR1 LNHDA and CDR2 SQIVND (reference sequence). This CDR3 is built from 12 residues. Only in-frame clones appear in the TCRdb table, and some are missing; sequencing was by immunoSEQ multiplex PCR. The table lists about 36,000 clones, roughly four fifths of them singletons. V usage is TRBV19 and J usage is TRBJ1-5; D unresolved. The source of this sequence is a human donor in a cohort sampled during active or convalescent COVID-19. The donor label of this sample is uncertain. Material for sequencing was peripheral blood. In DNA form, the CDR3 reads TGTGCCAGTAGTGACATGGATCAGCCCCAGCATTTT. This gives the protein CASSDMDQPQHF.